The entry that follows covers one TCR beta chain sequence. The data are from a study of blood T cell repertoires in COVID-19. On the study more broadly: The United States, Italy and Spain provided the acute and convalescent COVID-19 samples. The analysed material was cDNA or gDNA that came from T cells, B-cell-depleted T cells, or PBMCs.

Measured with immunoSEQ multiplex PCR; TCRdb has only the in-frame clones, and not every one. Of 3,000 to 3,500 clones detected, more than 70% appear once; the ten largest clones hold 21%. This CDR3 comprises 15 residues. With 0 bases clipped from V and 2 bases from J, the junction kept 1 base outside the gene matches. CDR1 is MNHNY and CDR2 is SVGAGI in the germline V gene (reference sequence). Sequencing was carried out using peripheral blood. The rearrangement links TRBV6-6 to TRBJ2-7; 10 nucleotides align to TRBD1. The clonotype was recovered from a human donor in a cohort sampled during active COVID-19. The CDR3 region is CASSYSGQGTYEQYF. The CDR3 DNA is TGTGCCAGCAGTTACTCGGGACAGGGGACCTACGAGCAGTACTTC.